These 17 T cell receptor beta chains were sequenced from one sample in a study of blood T cell repertoires in COVID-19. Assay: immunoSEQ multiplex PCR; the TCRdb copy retains only in-frame clones and omits some. The top ten hold about 0.93% of the sample, which has a few hundred thousand clones, about 90% seen once. Material for sequencing was PBMCs or T cells enriched from blood (not recorded which). The receptors shown here come from a woman under 40 who had recovered from COVID-19.

This clone was observed a few times. The V call is TRBV5-4, the J call TRBJ2-5; D gene uncertain. CDR1 and CDR2 from the germline V gene are SGHNT and YYREEE (reference sequence). CDR3 size: 14 residues. V lost 0 bases to trimming and J lost 5 bases, with 11 bases between them. The CDR3 nucleotides read TGTGCCAGCAGCTTGGAGGAGCTCCGGGAGACCCAGTACTTC. This codes for CASSLEELRETQYF.

The genes are TRBV18 and TRBJ1-1; a possible D gene is TRBD1 (5 bases). The CDR3 is made up of 14 amino acids. Germline lookup yields CDR1 KGHSH and CDR2 LQKENI. The germline V and J ends were trimmed by 3 bases and 4 bases, with 12 bases remaining between them. The chain's CDR3 is CASSPLGRATEAFF. In DNA form, the CDR3 reads TGTGCCAGCTCACCGCTGGGCAGGGCCACTGAAGCTTTCTTT.

This chain links TRBV28 with TRBJ2-1; 10 nucleotides match TRBD2. The CDR3 length is 15 residues. Losses at the gene ends were 6 bases for V and 4 bases for J; bases not matched to a gene: 6. Per the germline V gene, CDR1 is MDHEN and CDR2 is SYDVKM. The CDR3 region is CASRSGGGSYNEQFF. CDR3 DNA: TGTGCCAGCAGGAGCGGGGGGGGAAGTTACAATGAGCAGTTCTTC.

The chain joins TRBV3-1 (or the pseudogene TRBV3-2) to TRBJ2-7; no definite D call. The V end lost 0 bases, the J end lost 0 bases, and 3 bases lay between the germline ends. The CDR3 is 13 amino acids. The germline gives CDR1 LGHDT, CDR2 YNNKEL (reference sequence). CDR3 DNA: TGTGCCAGCAGCCAAGACTTCTCCTACGAGCAGTACTTC. Amino acid sequence: CASSQDFSYEQYF.

The chain couples TRBV5-4 to TRBJ2-5; 16 nucleotides agree with TRBD2. There are 16 residues in the CDR3. Per the germline V gene, CDR1 is SGHNT and CDR2 is YYREEE (reference sequence). Unmatched junction bases numbered 2, after V lost 4 bases and J lost 2 bases. CDR3 in DNA: TGTGCCAGCAGCAAGGGACTAGCGGGGGGGCAAGAGACCCAGTACTTC. Encoded protein: CASSKGLAGGQETQYF.

This rearrangement joins TRBV20-1 to TRBJ2-7; D uncertain. CDR1 DFQATT and CDR2 SNEGSKA come from the germline V gene (reference sequence). This CDR3 region has 10 residues. V lost 7 bases, J lost 3 bases, and 7 bases lay in between. CDR3 region: CSVRGYEQYF. CDR3 sequence (DNA): TGCAGTGTACGAGGCTACGAGCAGTACTTC.

The chain joins TRBV27 to TRBJ2-5; the match to TRBD2 covers 10 bases. The CDR3 consists of 14 residues. Germline CDR1 and CDR2: MNHEY and SMNVEV (reference sequence). The ends lost 4 bases at V and 4 bases at J; junction bases unmatched: 3. The CDR3 reads CASSSLAGIETQYF. CDR3 sequence (DNA): TGTGCCAGCAGTTCACTAGCGGGGATAGAGACCCAGTACTTC.

The chain is built from TRBV24-1 and TRBJ1-4; the match to TRBD1 covers 8 bases. This CDR3 has 13 residues. Germline loops: CDR1 KGHDR, CDR2 SFDVKD. V dropped 4 bases and J dropped 8; count of bases not matched to a gene: 2. The CDR3 sequence: CATSDDRGEKLFF. In nucleotides, the CDR3 is TGTGCCACCAGTGACGACAGGGGCGAAAAACTGTTTTTT.

The rearrangement joins TRBV5-1 to TRBJ2-6; 10 nucleotides match TRBD1. Losses at the gene ends were 1 base for V and 0 bases for J; bases not matched to a gene: 7. This CDR3 region has 19 residues. Germline V gives CDR1 SGHRS, CDR2 YFSETQ. CDR3 in amino acids: CASSLLLGQGFSGANVLTF. CDR3 nucleotide sequence: TGCGCCAGCAGCTTGCTCCTGGGACAGGGGTTCTCTGGGGCCAACGTCCTGACTTTC.

The chain uses TRBV25-1 and TRBJ1-6; D perhaps matches TRBD1 (6 bases). Looked up from germline, CDR1 is MGHDK and CDR2 is SYGVNS. This CDR3 spans 15 amino acids. V shed 4 bases and J shed 7 bases, with 14 bases lying between them. This chain's CDR3 is CASSGQANNNSPLHF. The DNA of the CDR3 is TGTGCCAGCAGTGGACAGGCAAACAACAATTCACCCCTCCACTTT.

The chain employs TRBV10-3 and TRBJ1-4; TRBD1 matches 7 bases. V trimming: 3 bases; J trimming: 4 bases; junction bases outside the gene matches: 5. CDR1 is ENHRY and CDR2 is SYGVKD in the germline V gene. This CDR3 has 15 residues. The CDR3 region has the DNA TGTGCCATCAGTGAACAGGGACAGCTTAATGAAAAACTGTTTTTT. As protein: CAISEQGQLNEKLFF.

J is TRBJ2-2 and V is TRBV5-1; the match to TRBD1 covers 11 bases. CDR1 SGHRS and CDR2 YFSETQ come from the germline V gene. The CDR3 consists of 15 residues. The V and J ends lost 4 bases and 4 bases, in that order; junction bases with no gene match: 3. CDR3 sequence reads: CASSPGTGGTGELFF. The CDR3 bases are TGCGCCAGCAGCCCGGGGACAGGGGGCACCGGGGAGCTGTTTTTT. The whole variable domain, filled in from reference TRBV5-1 and TRBJ2-2, reads KAGVTQTPRYLIKTRGQQVTLSCSPISGHRSVSWYQQTPGQGLQFLFEYFSETQRNKGNFPGRFSGRQFSNSRSEMNVSTLELGDSALYLCASSPGTGGTGELFFGEGSRLTVL.

This chain joins TRBV3-1 (or the pseudogene TRBV3-2) and TRBJ2-3; the D gene is possibly TRBD2 (6 bases). The V end was cut by 0 bases, the J end by 6 bases, with 25 bases between. Germline CDR1 LGHDT, CDR2 YNNKEL (reference sequence). This CDR3 is built from 19 residues. The CDR3, as DNA: TGTGCCAGCAGCCAAGATTGGAGGGGCGCGAGCGGCCTGGAGGATACGCAGTATTTT. This gives the protein CASSQDWRGASGLEDTQYF.

The chain combines TRBV5-1 with TRBJ2-7; TRBD2 matches 9 bases. The junction had 5 bases not matched to a gene; V was cut back by 0 bases and J by 4 bases. CDR3 length: 15 amino acids. The germline gives CDR1 SGHRS, CDR2 YFSETQ. CDR3: CASSLDPSGIYEQYF. The CDR3 DNA is TGCGCCAGCAGCTTGGATCCTAGCGGGATATACGAGCAGTACTTC.

The chain uses TRBV6-1 and TRBJ1-2; D is unclear. This CDR3 contains 13 residues. V was cut by 3 bases and J by 4 bases, with 9 bases left in between. Germline values: CDR1 MNHNS, CDR2 SASEGT. CDR3 DNA: TGTGCCAGCAGTGAGGGCCCAGTCTATGGCTACACCTTC. Translating gives CASSEGPVYGYTF.

The V and J genes are TRBV11-2 and TRBJ1-5, with unresolved D. Germline CDR1 reads SGHAT; CDR2 reads FQNNGV. The CDR3 consists of 13 residues. V was cut by 0 bases and J by 7 bases, with 7 bases left in between. The CDR3 protein is CASSLDWSQPQHF. As DNA, the CDR3 is TGTGCCAGCAGCTTAGATTGGAGCCAGCCCCAGCATTTT.

In its sample, this clone was seen once. J is TRBJ1-2 and V is TRBV5-4; D ambiguous. The V end was cut by 0 bases, the J end by 7 bases, with 7 bases between. This CDR3 contains 12 residues. CDR1 is SGHNT and CDR2 is YYREEE in the germline V gene (reference sequence). CDR3 protein: CASSLERGGYTF. Written as DNA, the CDR3 is TGTGCCAGCAGCTTGGAGCGGGGTGGCTACACCTTC.